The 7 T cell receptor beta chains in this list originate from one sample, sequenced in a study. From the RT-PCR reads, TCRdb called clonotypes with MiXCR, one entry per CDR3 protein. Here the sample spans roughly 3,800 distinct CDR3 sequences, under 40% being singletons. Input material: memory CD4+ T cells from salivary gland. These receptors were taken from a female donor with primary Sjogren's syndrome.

For the CDR3, the DNA is TGCAGCGTAAAGGGCGGCGTCCATCTCGGAAACATTCAGTACTTC. It is translated as CSVKGGVHLGNIQYF. V is TRBV29-1 and J is TRBJ2-4; D ambiguous. Germline V CDR1 and CDR2: SQVTM, ANQGSEA. V lost 6 bases and J lost 6, with 21 bases in between. This CDR3 has 15 amino acids.

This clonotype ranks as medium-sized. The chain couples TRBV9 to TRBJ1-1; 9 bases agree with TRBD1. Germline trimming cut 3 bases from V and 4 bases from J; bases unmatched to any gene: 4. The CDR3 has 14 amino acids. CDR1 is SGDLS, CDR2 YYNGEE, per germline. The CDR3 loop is CASSAGQGSTEAFF. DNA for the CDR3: TGTGCCAGCAGCGCTGGACAGGGGAGCACTGAAGCTTTCTTT.

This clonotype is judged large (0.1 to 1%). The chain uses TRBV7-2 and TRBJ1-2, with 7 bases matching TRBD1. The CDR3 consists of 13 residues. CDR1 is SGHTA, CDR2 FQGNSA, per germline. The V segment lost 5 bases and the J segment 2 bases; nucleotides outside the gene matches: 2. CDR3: CASSRDSNYGYTF. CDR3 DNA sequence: TGTGCCAGCAGCAGGGACAGCAACTATGGCTACACCTTC.

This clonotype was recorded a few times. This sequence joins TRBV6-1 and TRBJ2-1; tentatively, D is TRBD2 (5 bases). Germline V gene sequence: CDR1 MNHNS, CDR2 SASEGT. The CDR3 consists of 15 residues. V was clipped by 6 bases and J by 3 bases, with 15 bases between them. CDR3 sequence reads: CASSHPPTSYNEQFF. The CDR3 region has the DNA TGTGCCAGCAGCCACCCCCCCACTAGCTACAATGAGCAGTTCTTC.

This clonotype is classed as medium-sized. CDR3 DNA sequence: TGTGCCAGCAGTCCCACGCGATCCTTAAGCACAGATACGCAGTATTTT. This encodes CASSPTRSLSTDTQYF. The chain couples TRBV6-6 to TRBJ2-3; unclear D gene. This CDR3 has 16 amino acids. Between the trimmed V and J ends, which lost 5 bases and 0 bases, there was a span of 15 bases. Germline assignment: CDR1 MNHNY and CDR2 SVGAGI (reference sequence).

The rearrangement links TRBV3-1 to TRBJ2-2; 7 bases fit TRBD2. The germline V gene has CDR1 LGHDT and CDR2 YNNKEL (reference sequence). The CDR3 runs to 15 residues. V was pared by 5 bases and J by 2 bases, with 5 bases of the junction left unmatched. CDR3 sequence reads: CASSKTSVNTGELFF. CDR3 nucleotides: TGTGCCAGCAGCAAAACTAGCGTAAACACCGGGGAGCTGTTTTTT.

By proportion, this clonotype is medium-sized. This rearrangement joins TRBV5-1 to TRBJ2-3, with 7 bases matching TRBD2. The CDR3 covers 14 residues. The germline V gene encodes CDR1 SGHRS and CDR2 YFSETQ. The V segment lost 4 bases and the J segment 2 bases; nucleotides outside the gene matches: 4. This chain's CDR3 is CASSLAEYTDTQYF. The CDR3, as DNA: TGCGCCAGCAGCCTAGCGGAGTACACAGATACGCAGTATTTT.